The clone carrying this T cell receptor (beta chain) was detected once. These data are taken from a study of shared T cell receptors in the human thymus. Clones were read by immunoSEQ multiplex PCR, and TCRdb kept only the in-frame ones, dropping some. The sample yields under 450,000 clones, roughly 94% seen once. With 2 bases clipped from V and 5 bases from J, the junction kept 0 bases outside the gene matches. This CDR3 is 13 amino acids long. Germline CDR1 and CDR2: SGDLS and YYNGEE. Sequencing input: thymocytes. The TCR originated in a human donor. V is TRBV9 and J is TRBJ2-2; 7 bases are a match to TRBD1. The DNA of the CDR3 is TGTGCCAGCAGCGTGACAGGGACCGGGGAGCTGTTTTTT. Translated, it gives CASSVTGTGELFF.